These 7 T cell receptor beta chains came from one sample sequenced in a study of cytomegalovirus exposure and HLA in healthy donors. The PCR used 60 Vbeta and 13 Jbeta primers. The assay was immunoSEQ multiplex PCR, and TCRdb's table has in-frame clones only and misses some. The data show approximately 200,000 clones, under 80% seen once. Sequencing was done on a sample of PBMCs. These TCRs come from a girl aged 2-15 years in good health and CMV-seronegative.

For the CDR3, the DNA is TGTGCTAGTGGTCTTGGACTAGCGGGAGACGGAGATACGCAGTATTTT. It codes for CASGLGLAGDGDTQYF. V and J are TRBV12-5 and TRBJ2-3; 13 bases align to TRBD2. The CDR3 has 16 amino acids. The V gene end was trimmed by 5 bases and the J gene end by 5 bases; junction bases not matched to a gene: 7. Germline-derived CDR1 and CDR2 are LGHNT and FRNRAP.

The CDR3 DNA sequence: TGTGCCAGCAGCGTAGCCGTGGATACGCAGTATTTT. The encoded protein is CASSVAVDTQYF. This chain joins TRBV9 and TRBJ2-3; D is unresolved. Trimming stripped 0 bases from V and 6 bases from J, with 5 bases between. The CDR3 runs 12 residues. The germline V gene has CDR1 SGDLS and CDR2 YYNGEE. Based on the CDR3 plus reference TRBV9 and TRBJ2-3, the full variable domain is DSGVTQTPKHLITATGQRVTLRCSPRSGDLSVYWYQQSLDQGLQFLIQYYNGEERAKGNILERFSAQQFPDLHSELNLSSLELGDSALYFCASSVAVDTQYFGPGTRLTVL.

V usage is TRBV9 and J usage is TRBJ1-2; D uncertain. The CDR3 totals 13 residues. V was trimmed by 0 bases and J by 8 bases, leaving 11 bases between them. CDR1 SGDLS and CDR2 YYNGEE come from the germline V gene. In DNA form, the CDR3 reads TGTGCCAGCAGCGTAGCCGGAGGTGTGGGCTACACCTTC. It translates to CASSVAGGVGYTF.

The CDR3 is CASNRGPQMLFPGELFF. The CDR3 DNA follows: TGCGCCAGTAACAGGGGCCCCCAAATGTTGTTTCCCGGGGAGCTGTTTTTT. The gene calls are TRBV4-1 and TRBJ2-2; 7 bases match TRBD1. CDR1 is MGHRA and CDR2 is YSYEKL in the germline V gene. V was pared by 9 bases and J by 6 bases, with 19 bases of the junction left unmatched. The CDR3 totals 17 residues.

The V gene is TRBV2, the J gene TRBJ2-7; weak D call: TRBD2 (5 bases). The CDR3 sequence is 14 residues long. V was shortened by 3 bases and J by 3 bases, with 12 bases between the two germline ends. Per the germline V gene, CDR1 is SNHLY and CDR2 is FYNNEI. The CDR3 bases are TGTGCCAGCAGTGAGCGTAGCGCTAACTACGAGCAGTACTTC. This encodes CASSERSANYEQYF.

This clone has only one observation. The J gene is TRBJ1-1, the V gene TRBV5-1; the D gene is possibly TRBD1 (5 bases). CDR1 SGHRS and CDR2 YFSETQ come from the germline V gene. Trimming left V 5 bases short and J 6 bases short, with 20 bases between. This CDR3 is 15 amino acids long. CDR3: CASSLGDGGGAEAFF. CDR3 in DNA: TGCGCCAGCAGTCTTGGGGACGGCGGAGGGGCTGAAGCTTTCTTT.

This clone was counted between two and nine times. The chain is built from TRBV7-9 and TRBJ1-2; no clear D. Germline-derived CDR1 and CDR2 are SEHNR and FQNEAQ (reference sequence). The CDR3 loop spans 14 amino acids. Trimming pared 5 bases from V and 6 bases from J, leaving 16 bases between. CDR3 protein: CASSPLRGPHGYTF. CDR3 nucleotide sequence: TGTGCCAGCAGCCCCCTCCGGGGTCCCCATGGCTACACCTTC.